The 4 T cell receptor beta chains below come from one sample, sequenced in a study of T cells after yellow fever vaccination. TCRdb reprocessed the 5' RACE reads with MiXCR, giving one entry per CDR3 protein. This table has more than 300,000 distinct CDR3 sequences, around 4.5% appearing once. Sequences were derived from PBMCs, sampled 15 days after the yellow fever booster vaccination. These TCRs come from a man younger than 35 who received the YFV17D yellow fever vaccine.

V usage is TRBV18 and J usage is TRBJ1-1, with D tentatively TRBD1 (5 bases). The germline V gene encodes CDR1 KGHSH and CDR2 LQKENI. The V end was cut by 6 bases, the J end by 1 base, with 9 bases between. CDR3 length equals 13 residues. Written as DNA, the CDR3 is TGTGCCAGCTCCCAGGGTTCGAACACTGAAGCTTTCTTT. Encoded protein: CASSQGSNTEAFF.

The sample holds many counts of this clonotype. At one of its ends the junction is not consistent with the germline gene, which may arise from a read error. This sequence joins TRBV7-2 and TRBJ2-1; D is perhaps TRBD2 (6 bases). This CDR3 region has 14 residues. Germline CDR1 SGHTA, CDR2 FQGNSA. The chain's CDR3 is CASSVAAFDNEQFF. The CDR3 bases are TGTGCCAGCAGCGTAGCGGCGTTCGACAATGAGCAGTTCTTC. Full variable domain (missing parts from reference TRBV7-2 and TRBJ2-1): GAGVSQSPSNKVTEKGKDVELRCDPISGHTALYWYRQSLGQGLEFLIYFQGNSAPDKSGLPSDRFSAERTGGSVSTLTIQRTQQEDSAVYLCASSVAAFDNEQFFGPGTRLTVL.

This clonotype occurred a few times. The J gene is TRBJ2-6, the V gene TRBV5-1; 8 nucleotides align to TRBD1. The CDR3 covers 15 residues. The germline CDR1 and CDR2 sequences are SGHRS and YFSETQ. V lost 3 bases to trimming and J lost 1 base; unmatched junction nucleotides: 0. The CDR3: CASSWTGSGANVLTF. The DNA of the CDR3 is TGCGCCAGCAGCTGGACAGGGTCTGGGGCCAACGTCCTGACTTTC.

This clonotype came up many times. This sequence joins TRBV9 and TRBJ2-5; a possible D gene is TRBD2 (7 bases). The CDR3 is 18 amino acids. V gave up 4 bases and J gave up 4 bases, with 26 bases separating them. CDR1 is SGDLS and CDR2 is YYNGEE in the germline V gene. The CDR3 region has the DNA TGTGCCAGCAGCCCACGATCCGGGGGGCTAGCGGACGGAGAGACCCAGTACTTC. Its protein product is CASSPRSGGLADGETQYF.